This T cell receptor (beta chain) originates from a study of T cell changes during pregnancy in multiple sclerosis. This CDR3 is built from 14 residues. CDR1 MNHNS and CDR2 SASEGT come from the germline V gene. V trimming: 4 bases; J trimming: 7 bases; junction bases outside the gene matches: 9. Profiled with immunoSEQ multiplex PCR; TCRdb holds only in-frame clones, not every one. The sample yields roughly 25,000 clones, about 88% seen once. The sample consisted of CD4+ T cells from peripheral blood mononuclear cells, taken in the first trimester of pregnancy. This sequence originates from a female donor in good health, enrolled as a control in a pregnancy study. V gene TRBV6-1 combines with J gene TRBJ1-2; 7 nucleotides match TRBD1. The DNA of the CDR3 is TGTGCCAGCAGTGGATCAGGGGGGCGCGGTGGCTACACCTTC. This encodes CASSGSGGRGGYTF.